Each of the 15 T cell receptor beta chains below was sequenced from the same sample in a study of T cells in Graves' hyperthyroidism and ophthalmopathy. Amplified TCR beta CDR3 regions derived from RNA transcripts. TCR CDR3 underwent first-round RT-PCR with the HTBI primer set. TCRdb re-called the multiplex PCR reads through MiXCR, storing one row per CDR3 protein. Of about 690,000 distinct CDR3 sequences detected, 17% appear once; the ten largest clones hold about 16%. The sequencing sample was made of blood. These receptors were obtained from a man aged 45-65 years with Graves' hyperthyroidism.

Many counts were recorded for this clonotype. The chain recombines TRBV11-2 with TRBJ2-7, with 8 bases matching TRBD1. The ends lost 6 bases at V and 2 bases at J; junction bases unmatched: 12. CDR3 length: 16 residues. Germline assignment: CDR1 SGHAT and CDR2 FQNNGV. The CDR3 nucleotides read TGTGCCAGCAGGGACCCGGGACAGGAATACACCTACGAGCAGTACTTC. This sequence encodes CASRDPGQEYTYEQYF.

On this clonotype: This may come from a read error, since a much larger clone is one base off. CDR3: CASSLRRERMDEQLF. The CDR3 nucleotides read TGTGCCAGCAGTTTACGGCGGGAGAGAATGGATGAGCAGCTCTTC. The rearrangement links TRBV12-3 or TRBV12-4 to TRBJ2-1; 7 bases are shared with TRBD2. CDR3 length: 15 amino acids.

V is TRBV20-1 and J is TRBJ2-1, with 8 positions matching TRBD1. Unmatched junction bases numbered 15, after V lost 8 bases and J lost 3 bases. The germline gives CDR1 DFQATT, CDR2 SNEGSKA (reference sequence). This CDR3 contains 16 residues. This chain's CDR3 is CSPWTGSEGHYNEQFF. The CDR3 DNA follows: TGCAGTCCCTGGACAGGGAGTGAGGGTCACTACAATGAGCAGTTCTTC.

This clonotype was observed a few times. The chain joins TRBV7-9 to TRBJ2-6, with TRBD2 matching 7 bases. With V trimmed by 8 bases and J by 4 bases, 2 bases remained unmatched. The CDR3 length is 13 residues. Germline V gene data show CDR1 as SEHNR and CDR2 as FQNEAQ (reference sequence). CDR3 loop: CASGGGGANVLTF. The CDR3 bases are TGTGCCAGCGGCGGGGGAGGGGCCAACGTCCTGACTTTC.

This clonotype appeared many times. This chain uses TRBV4-3 with TRBJ2-7, with 10 bases fitting TRBD1. The CDR3 is made up of 17 amino acids. The germline gives CDR1 LGHNA, CDR2 YSLEER. V shed 0 bases, J shed 5 bases, and the junction held 10 bases outside the gene matches. CDR3 region: CASSQDHVGTGAHEQYF. The CDR3 bases are TGCGCCAGCAGCCAAGATCACGTCGGGACAGGGGCCCACGAGCAGTACTTC.

The chain has TRBV28 and TRBJ1-3; D gene unclear. In germline, CDR1 is MDHEN, CDR2 SYDVKM. CDR3 size: 13 residues. Trimming removed 6 bases from V and 0 bases from J, with 6 bases in between. CDR3 DNA: TGTGCCAGCAGGTATCACTCTGGAAACACCATATATTTT. Translated: CASRYHSGNTIYF.

This clonotype was counted many times. This sequence joins TRBV6-1 and TRBJ1-2; D not resolved. Trimming left V 2 bases short and J 2 bases short, with 6 bases between. The CDR3 spans 13 residues. Germline CDR1 MNHNS, CDR2 SASEGT. The CDR3 DNA follows: TGTGCCAGCAGTGAATTGGGGAACTATGGCTACACCTTC. Translating it yields CASSELGNYGYTF.

This clonotype was detected only a few times. This chain links TRBV7-8 with TRBJ1-3; D ambiguous. The germline V and J ends were trimmed by 4 bases and 3 bases, with 25 bases remaining between them. CDR3 size: 19 residues. Germline V CDR1 and CDR2: SGHVS, FQNEAQ. The CDR3 reads CASSSGRWRVSTFGNTIYF. The CDR3 region has the DNA TGTGCCAGCAGCTCCGGGCGTTGGAGGGTGTCGACCTTTGGAAACACCATATATTTT.

This clonotype was seen a handful of times. The chain recombines TRBV7-9 with TRBJ2-1, with no clear D. Looked up from germline, CDR1 is SEHNR and CDR2 is FQNEAQ (reference sequence). Trimming cost V 1 base and J 6 bases, with 7 bases left between them. The CDR3 extends over 13 amino acids. The DNA of the CDR3 is TGTGCCAGCAGCTTAGAGACCGGCAATGAGCAGTTCTTC. It yields the protein CASSLETGNEQFF.

This clonotype was observed many times. The chain has TRBV9 and TRBJ1-4; D is undetermined. Germline lookup yields CDR1 SGDLS and CDR2 YYNGEE. The CDR3 has 16 residues. The germline V and J ends were trimmed by 4 bases and 1 base, with 14 bases remaining between them. CDR3 sequence: CASSQGSTGTNEKLFF. In DNA, the CDR3 is TGTGCCAGCAGCCAAGGGTCAACTGGAACTAATGAAAAACTGTTTTTT. The full variable domain, rest sourced from reference TRBV9 and TRBJ1-4, is DSGVTQTPKHLITATGQRVTLRCSPRSGDLSVYWYQQSLDQGLQFLIQYYNGEERAKGNILERFSAQQFPDLHSELNLSSLELGDSALYFCASSQGSTGTNEKLFFGSGTQLSVL.

This chain joins TRBV19 and TRBJ2-7, with 8 positions matching TRBD1. The CDR3 extends over 17 amino acids. Germline values: CDR1 LNHDA, CDR2 SQIVND (reference sequence). The ends lost 3 bases at V and 1 base at J; junction bases unmatched: 11. The CDR3 sequence: CASSINGRGRGSYEQYF. The CDR3 nucleotides read TGTGCCAGTAGTATTAATGGCAGGGGGCGAGGATCCTACGAGCAGTACTTC.

The CDR3 loop is CSVVGRATYEQYF. The CDR3 DNA is TGCAGCGTGGTTGGAAGGGCCACCTACGAGCAGTACTTC. The gene calls are TRBV29-1 and TRBJ2-7; D not resolved. Between the trimmed V and J ends, which lost 6 bases and 2 bases, there was a span of 14 bases. Germline lookup yields CDR1 SQVTM and CDR2 ANQGSEA. The CDR3 length is 13 residues.

In the case of this clonotype: One end of the junction fails to match germline, which may point to a read error. This chain's CDR3 is CASTPGRGRGSPLHF. The CDR3 nucleotides read TGTGCTAGCACCCCGGGACGGGGAAGAGGTTCACCCCTCCACTTT. The rearrangement joins TRBV2 to TRBJ1-6; perhaps TRBD1 as D (5 bases). Germline V gene data show CDR1 as SNHLY and CDR2 as FYNNEI. The CDR3 is 15 residues long. Combining the CDR3 with reference TRBV2 and TRBJ1-6 gives the whole variable domain EPEVTQTPSHQVTQMGQEVILRCVPISNHLYFYWYRQILGQKVEFLVSFYNNEISEKSEIFDDQFSVERPDGSNFTLKIRSTKLEDSAMYFCASTPGRGRGSPLHFGNGTRLTVT.

At least ten counts were recorded for this clonotype. The V call is TRBV28, the J call TRBJ2-1; the match to TRBD2 covers 11 bases. The CDR3 extends over 18 amino acids. Germline V lookup: CDR1 MDHEN, CDR2 SYDVKM. V lost 2 bases to trimming and J lost 0 bases; unmatched junction nucleotides: 6. The CDR3 coding sequence is TGTGCCAGCAGTTTACTGGGGACTAGCGGCATCTCCTACAATGAGCAGTTCTTC. This translates into CASSLLGTSGISYNEQFF.

The V call is TRBV29-1, the J call TRBJ2-1; 8 nucleotides line up with TRBD2. The CDR3 loop spans 14 amino acids. The V and J ends lost 1 base and 7 bases, in that order; junction bases with no gene match: 6. Per germline, CDR1 SQVTM and CDR2 ANQGSEA. The CDR3, as DNA: TGCAGCGTTGAAGCCGGGAGGGGGGTGAATGAGCAGTTCTTC. Its protein is CSVEAGRGVNEQFF.